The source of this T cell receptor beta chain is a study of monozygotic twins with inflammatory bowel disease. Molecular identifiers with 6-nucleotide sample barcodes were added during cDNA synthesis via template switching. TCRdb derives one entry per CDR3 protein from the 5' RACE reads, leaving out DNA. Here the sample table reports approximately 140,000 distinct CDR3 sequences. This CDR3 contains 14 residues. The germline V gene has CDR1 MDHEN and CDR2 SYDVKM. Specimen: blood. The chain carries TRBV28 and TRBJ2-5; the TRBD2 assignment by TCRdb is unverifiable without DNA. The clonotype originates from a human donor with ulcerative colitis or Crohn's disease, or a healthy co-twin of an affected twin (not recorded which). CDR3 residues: CASSWPSGDETQYF.